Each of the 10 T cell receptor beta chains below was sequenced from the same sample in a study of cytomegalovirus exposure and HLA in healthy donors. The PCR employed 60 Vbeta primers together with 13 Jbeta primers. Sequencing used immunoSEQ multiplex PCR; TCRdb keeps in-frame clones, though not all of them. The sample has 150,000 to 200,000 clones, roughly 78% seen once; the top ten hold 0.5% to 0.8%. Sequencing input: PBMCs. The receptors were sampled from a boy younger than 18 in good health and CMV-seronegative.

CDR3 sequence (DNA): TGTGCCAGCAGCTTAGTAAAGAGACAGGGGTCTCTGATGAACACTGAAGCTTTCTTT. The encoded protein is CASSLVKRQGSLMNTEAFF. The rearrangement links TRBV7-8 to TRBJ1-1, with 8 nucleotides matching TRBD1. V shed 1 base, J shed 0 bases, and the junction held 13 bases outside the gene matches. The V gene's germline CDR1 is SGHVS and CDR2 FQNEAQ. The CDR3 spans 19 residues.

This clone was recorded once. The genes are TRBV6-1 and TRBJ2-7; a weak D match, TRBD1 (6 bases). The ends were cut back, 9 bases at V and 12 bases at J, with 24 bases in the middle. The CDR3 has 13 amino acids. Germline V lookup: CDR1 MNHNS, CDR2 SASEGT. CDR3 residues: CASLSLGTGHWYF. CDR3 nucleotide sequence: TGTGCCAGTTTATCCTTGGGGACGGGACATTGGTACTTC.

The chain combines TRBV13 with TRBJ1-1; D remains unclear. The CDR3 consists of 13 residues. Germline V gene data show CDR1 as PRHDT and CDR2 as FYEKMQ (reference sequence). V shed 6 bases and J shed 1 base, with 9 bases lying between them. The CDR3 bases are TGTGCCAGCAGGCCGACATGGAACACTGAAGCTTTCTTT. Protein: CASRPTWNTEAFF.

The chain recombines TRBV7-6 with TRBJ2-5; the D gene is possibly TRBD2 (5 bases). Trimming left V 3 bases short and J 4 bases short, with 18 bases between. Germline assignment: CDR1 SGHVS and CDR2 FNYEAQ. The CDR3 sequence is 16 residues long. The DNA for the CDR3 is TGTGCCAGCAGCTTTTTTGGCGGGCCCTCGATAGAGACCCAGTACTTC. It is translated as CASSFFGGPSIETQYF.

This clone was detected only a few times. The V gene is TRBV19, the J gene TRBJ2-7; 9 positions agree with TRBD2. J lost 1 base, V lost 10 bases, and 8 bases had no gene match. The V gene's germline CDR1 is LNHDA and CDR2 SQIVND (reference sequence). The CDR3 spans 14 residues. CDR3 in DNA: TGTGCCACCGCAGCGGGAGGTATATCCTACGAGCAGTACTTC. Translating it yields CATAAGGISYEQYF.

DNA of the CDR3: TGCGCCAGCATCGAGGTTCGGAACACTGAAGCTTTCTTT. This codes for CASIEVRNTEAFF. The chain recombines TRBV10-2 with TRBJ1-1; no clear D. Per germline, CDR1 WSHSY and CDR2 SAAADI. Trimming removed 7 bases at V and 1 base at J, with 10 bases between. The CDR3 runs to 13 residues.

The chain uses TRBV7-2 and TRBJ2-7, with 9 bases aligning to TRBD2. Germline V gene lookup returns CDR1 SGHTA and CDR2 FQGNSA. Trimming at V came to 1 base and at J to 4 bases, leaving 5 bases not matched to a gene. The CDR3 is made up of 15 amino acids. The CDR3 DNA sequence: TGTGCCAGCAGCTTAGTCTTTAGCGGGGGTTACGAGCAGTACTTC. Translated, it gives CASSLVFSGGYEQYF.

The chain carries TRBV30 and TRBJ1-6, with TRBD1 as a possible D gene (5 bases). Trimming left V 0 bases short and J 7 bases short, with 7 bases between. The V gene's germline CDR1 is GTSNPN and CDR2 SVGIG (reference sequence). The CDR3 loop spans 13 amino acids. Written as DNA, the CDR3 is TGTGCCTGGAGTGTAAGGACAAATTCACCCCTCCACTTT. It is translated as CAWSVRTNSPLHF.

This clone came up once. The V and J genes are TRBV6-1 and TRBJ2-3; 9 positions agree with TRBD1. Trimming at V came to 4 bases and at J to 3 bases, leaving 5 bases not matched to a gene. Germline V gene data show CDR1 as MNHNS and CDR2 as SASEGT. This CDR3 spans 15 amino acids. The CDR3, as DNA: TGTGCCAGCAGTGCCGTGGGGACAGGGACAGATACGCAGTATTTT. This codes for CASSAVGTGTDTQYF.

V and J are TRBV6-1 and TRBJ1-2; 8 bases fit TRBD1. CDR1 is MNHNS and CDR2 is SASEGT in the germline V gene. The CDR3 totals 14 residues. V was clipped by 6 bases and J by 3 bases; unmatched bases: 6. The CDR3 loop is CASRGQERYYGYTF. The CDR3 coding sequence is TGTGCCAGCAGGGGACAGGAGAGGTACTATGGCTACACCTTC.